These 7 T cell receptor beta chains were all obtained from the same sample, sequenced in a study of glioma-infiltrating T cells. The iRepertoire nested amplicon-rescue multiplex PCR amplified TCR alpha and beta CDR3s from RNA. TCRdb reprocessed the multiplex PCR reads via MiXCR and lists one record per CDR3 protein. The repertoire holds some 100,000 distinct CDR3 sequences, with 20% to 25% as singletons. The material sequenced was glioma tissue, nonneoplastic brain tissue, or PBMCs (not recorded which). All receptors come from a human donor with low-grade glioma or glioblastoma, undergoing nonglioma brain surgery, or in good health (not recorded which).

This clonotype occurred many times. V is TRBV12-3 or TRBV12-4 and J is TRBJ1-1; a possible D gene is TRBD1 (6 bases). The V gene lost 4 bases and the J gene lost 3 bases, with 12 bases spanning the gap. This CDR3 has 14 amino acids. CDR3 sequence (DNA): TGTGCCAGCAGTTCGAGGGGGGGAGACACTGAAGCTTTCTTT. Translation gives CASSSRGGDTEAFF.

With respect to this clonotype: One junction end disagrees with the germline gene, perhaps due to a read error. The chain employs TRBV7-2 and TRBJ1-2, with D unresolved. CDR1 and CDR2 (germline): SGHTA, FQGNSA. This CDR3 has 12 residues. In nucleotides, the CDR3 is TGTGCCAGCAGTTCGACATGGTATGGCTACACATTC. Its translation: CASSSTWYGYTF.

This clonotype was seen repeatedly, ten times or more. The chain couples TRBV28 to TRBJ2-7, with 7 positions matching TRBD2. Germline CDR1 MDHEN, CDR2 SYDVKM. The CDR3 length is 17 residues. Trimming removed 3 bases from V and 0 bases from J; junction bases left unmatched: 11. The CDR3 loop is CASSLARVGLHSYEQYF. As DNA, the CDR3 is TGTGCCAGCAGTTTGGCCCGTGTGGGACTACACTCCTACGAGCAGTACTTC.

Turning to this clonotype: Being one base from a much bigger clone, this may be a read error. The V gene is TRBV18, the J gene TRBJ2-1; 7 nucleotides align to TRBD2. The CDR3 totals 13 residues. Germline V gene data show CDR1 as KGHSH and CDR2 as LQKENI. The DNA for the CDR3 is TGTGCCAGCTCATCTAGTGTAGCGGGTGAGCAGTCCTTC. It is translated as CASSSSVAGEQSF.

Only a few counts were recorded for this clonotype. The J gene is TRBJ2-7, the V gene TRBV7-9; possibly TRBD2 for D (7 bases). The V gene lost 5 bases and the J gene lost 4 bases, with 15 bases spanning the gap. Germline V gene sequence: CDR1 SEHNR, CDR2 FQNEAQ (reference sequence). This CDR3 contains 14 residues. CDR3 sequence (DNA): TGTGCCAGCAGCCCCGGACTAGGGGGGTACGAGCAGTACTTC. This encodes CASSPGLGGYEQYF.

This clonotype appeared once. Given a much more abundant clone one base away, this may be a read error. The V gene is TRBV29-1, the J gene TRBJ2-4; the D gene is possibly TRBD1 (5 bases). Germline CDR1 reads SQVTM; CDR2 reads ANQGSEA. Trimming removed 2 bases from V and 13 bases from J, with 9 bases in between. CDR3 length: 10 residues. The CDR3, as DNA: TGCAGCGTTGAAAGGGGAAAGCAGTACTTC. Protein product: CSVERGKQYF. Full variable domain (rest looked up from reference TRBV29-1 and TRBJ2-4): SAVISQKPSRDICQRGTSLTIQCQVDSQVTMMFWYRQQPGQSLTLIATANQGSEATYESGFVIDKFPISRPNLTFSTLTVSNMSPEDSSIYLCSVERGKQYFGAGTRLSVL.

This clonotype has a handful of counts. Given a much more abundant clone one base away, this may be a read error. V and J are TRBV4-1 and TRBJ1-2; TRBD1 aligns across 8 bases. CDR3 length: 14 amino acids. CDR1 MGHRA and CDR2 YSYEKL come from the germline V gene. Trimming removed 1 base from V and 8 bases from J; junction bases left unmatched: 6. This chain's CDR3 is CASSQVVDRDGYTF. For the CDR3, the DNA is TGCGCCAGCAGCCAAGTTGTGGACAGGGACGGCTACACCTTC.